Shown below are 23 T cell receptor beta chains from a single sample sequenced in a study of OX40 agonist ivuxolimab in advanced cancers. The assay was immunoSEQ multiplex PCR, and TCRdb's table has in-frame clones only and misses some. The sample records about 79,000 clones, roughly 94% being singletons. This specimen consisted of CD4+ or CD8+ T cells sorted from blood, obtained in a trial of the OX40 agonist ivuxolimab. The receptors were sampled from an adult with an advanced solid tumor such as melanoma, head and neck, liver or kidney cancer.

The genes are TRBV10-2 and TRBJ2-5; no firm D call. The J call may be incorrect, as the DNA end agrees better with TRBJ2-7. The CDR3 is made up of 13 amino acids. Germline V gives CDR1 WSHSY, CDR2 SAAADI. The CDR3 loop is CASSEDRHHEQYF. CDR3 nucleotides: TGCGCCAGCAGTGAGGACCGTCACCACGAGCAGTACTTC.

This clone was recorded only once. V usage is TRBV28 and J usage is TRBJ1-1; D is possibly TRBD1 (6 bases). Trimming pared 2 bases from V and 0 bases from J, leaving 16 bases between. CDR3 length: 17 residues. Germline-derived CDR1 and CDR2 are MDHEN and SYDVKM. CDR3 DNA sequence: TGTGCCAGCAGTTTAAATCCCACAGGGCTCATGAACACTGAAGCTTTCTTT. Protein product: CASSLNPTGLMNTEAFF.

The chain has TRBV19 and TRBJ1-2, with unresolved D. CDR1 LNHDA and CDR2 SQIVND come from the germline V gene (reference sequence). Trimming shortened V by 6 bases and J by 4 bases, and 18 bases separated the two germline ends. This CDR3 comprises 15 residues. The CDR3 DNA is TGTGCCAGTAGCCCTACCTTGAGTGGCGGCTATGGCTACACCTTC. As protein: CASSPTLSGGYGYTF.

The chain carries TRBV7-2 and TRBJ2-5; 9 bases agree with TRBD2. J was trimmed by 4 bases and V by 0 bases; bases with no gene match: 6. This CDR3 is 16 amino acids long. Looked up from germline, CDR1 is SGHTA and CDR2 is FQGNSA. This chain's CDR3 is CASSLAAGGPVETQYF. CDR3 nucleotides: TGTGCCAGCAGCTTAGCGGCGGGAGGGCCCGTAGAGACCCAGTACTTC.

The V call is TRBV29-1, the J call TRBJ2-1; 11 nucleotides line up with TRBD2. V lost 0 bases and J lost 8; bases outside the gene matches: 15. The length of the CDR3 is 18 residues. CDR1 and CDR2 (germline): SQVTM, ANQGSEA. The CDR3 coding sequence is TGCAGCGTTGAAGAAGCATTGACTAGCGGGATTATCCTGGATGAGCAGTTCTTC. This codes for CSVEEALTSGIILDEQFF.

The rearrangement joins TRBV5-4 to TRBJ2-7; TRBD2 matches 10 bases. Per the germline V gene, CDR1 is SGHNT and CDR2 is YYREEE (reference sequence). This CDR3 comprises 15 residues. Trimming took 2 bases from V and 4 from J; bases not matched to a gene: 6. This CDR3 is CASSFTLAGDYEQYF. The CDR3 DNA follows: TGTGCCAGCAGCTTTACCCTAGCGGGGGATTACGAGCAGTACTTC.

The chain combines TRBV28 with TRBJ1-1; D is unresolved. The CDR3 loop spans 13 amino acids. CDR1 and CDR2 (germline): MDHEN, SYDVKM. The V end lost 3 bases, the J end lost 1 base, and 6 bases lay between the germline ends. The CDR3 DNA follows: TGTGCCAGCAGTTTCAGGAAGAACACTGAAGCTTTCTTT. This encodes CASSFRKNTEAFF.

V usage is TRBV6-4 and J usage is TRBJ1-2; no definite D call. CDR3 size: 14 residues. V lost 0 bases, J lost 8 bases, and 13 bases lay in between. Germline values: CDR1 MRHNA, CDR2 SNTAGT. The CDR3 DNA follows: TGTGCCAGCAGTGACTCTCAGTCGGTAGGAGGCTACACCTTC. Translation: CASSDSQSVGGYTF.

The chain couples TRBV7-8 to TRBJ2-7, with D maybe TRBD2 (5 bases). Germline V CDR1 and CDR2: SGHVS, FQNEAQ. With 6 bases removed from V and 4 bases from J, the gap between germline ends came to 13 bases. The CDR3 has 13 residues. This CDR3 reads CASRPPLAYEQYF. CDR3 DNA: TGTGCCAGCAGGCCCCCGTTAGCGTACGAGCAGTACTTC.

J is TRBJ2-1 and V is TRBV7-8; TRBD2 matches 12 bases. Germline lookup yields CDR1 SGHVS and CDR2 FQNEAQ. The trim removed 6 bases at V and 10 bases at J, leaving 7 bases unmatched. This CDR3 is 14 amino acids long. CDR3 region: CASRGTSGSWEQFF. The CDR3 DNA reads as TGTGCCAGCAGAGGGACTAGCGGGTCGTGGGAGCAGTTCTTC.

The chain has TRBV6-5 and TRBJ2-1; TRBD2 aligns across 9 bases. V dropped 10 bases and J dropped 13; count of bases not matched to a gene: 14. Germline V gene sequence: CDR1 MNHEY, CDR2 SVGAGI. This CDR3 is built from 13 residues. Written as DNA, the CDR3 is TGTGCCACATCGGTAGCGGGAGCATCTAGACAGTTCTTC. Protein product: CATSVAGASRQFF.

The chain is built from TRBV25-1 and TRBJ1-4; D gene unclear. The V end was cut by 3 bases, the J end by 6 bases, with 14 bases between. The CDR3 consists of 15 residues. The germline V gene encodes CDR1 MGHDK and CDR2 SYGVNS. CDR3 DNA: TGTGCCAGCAGTGAGGGTCTGGGGTTGGATGAAAAACTGTTTTTT. It is translated as CASSEGLGLDEKLFF.

The chain joins TRBV7-3 to TRBJ2-2, with unresolved D. The CDR3 has 12 residues. With 5 bases removed from V and 5 bases from J, the gap between germline ends came to 6 bases. Germline CDR1 and CDR2: SGHTA and FQGTGA. Here the CDR3 reads CASSPRTGELFF. CDR3 coding DNA: TGTGCCAGCAGCCCGCGGACCGGGGAGCTGTTTTTT. Full variable domain (outside the CDR3, taken from reference TRBV7-3 and TRBJ2-2): GAGVSQTPSNKVTEKGKYVELRCDPISGHTALYWYRQSLGQGPEFLIYFQGTGAADDSGLPNDRFFAVRPEGSVSTLKIQRTERGDSAVYLCASSPRTGELFFGEGSRLTVL.

The rearrangement uses TRBV27 and TRBJ2-5; a weak D match, TRBD2 (5 bases). The J call could be wrong; TRBJ2-7 is a better fit for the DNA end. The length of the CDR3 is 17 residues. Germline CDR1 is MNHEY and CDR2 is SMNVEV (reference sequence). CDR3 in DNA: TGTGCCAGCAGTTTATCCGGTCCTGGCCGCTGGCGGGACGAGCAGTACTTC. Amino acids: CASSLSGPGRWRDEQYF.

The table lists this clone with a few counts. The chain employs TRBV7-6 and TRBJ2-7, with 9 positions matching TRBD2. V gave up 3 bases and J gave up 3 bases; unmatched junction bases: 3. Germline CDR1 SGHVS, CDR2 FNYEAQ. This CDR3 spans 14 amino acids. CDR3 residues: CASSLGRGGYEQYF. The DNA for the CDR3 is TGTGCCAGCAGCTTGGGGCGGGGGGGCTACGAGCAGTACTTC.

The chain recombines TRBV28 with TRBJ1-1; D call uncertain. This CDR3 is built from 13 residues. Germline V gene lookup returns CDR1 MDHEN and CDR2 SYDVKM. V was clipped by 5 bases and J by 3 bases, with 10 bases between them. The CDR3 reads CASSPPPDTEAFF. The CDR3 DNA follows: TGTGCCAGCAGTCCCCCGCCGGACACTGAAGCTTTCTTT.

The rearrangement joins TRBV19 to TRBJ2-4; 7 nucleotides line up with TRBD1. The ends lost 1 base at V and 13 bases at J; junction bases unmatched: 4. Per the germline V gene, CDR1 is LNHDA and CDR2 is SQIVND (reference sequence). The CDR3 has 12 residues. The CDR3 bases are TGTGCCAGTAGTATAGGAGGGACAGCCCAGTACTTC. This codes for CASSIGGTAQYF.

The chain couples TRBV21-1 to TRBJ1-1. TRBV21-1 is a pseudogene segment. The CDR3 spans 17 residues. CDR3 in amino acids: CASSKGWVAEGGTEAFF. CDR3 coding DNA: TGTGCCAGCAGCAAGGGGTGGGTCGCGGAAGGAGGCACTGAAGCTTTCTTT.

Details on this clone: The CDR3 end shows no conserved phenylalanine or tryptophan, and so a read error is likely. V gene TRBV6-5 combines with J gene TRBJ2-7, with D uncertain. The CDR3 loop spans 15 amino acids. V was pared by 6 bases and J by 3 bases, with 18 bases between. Germline V gene data show CDR1 as MNHEY and CDR2 as SVGAGI. The CDR3 bases are TGTGCCAGCAGCCTCCGGCCCGGCAATTACTACGAGCAGTACCTC. Translated, it gives CASSLRPGNYYEQYL.

The chain combines TRBV7-8 with TRBJ1-2; D remains ambiguous. V was trimmed by 4 bases and J by 1 base, leaving 16 bases between them. The length of the CDR3 is 16 residues. Per the germline V gene, CDR1 is SGHVS and CDR2 is FQNEAQ. CDR3 bases: TGTGCCAGCAGCTCCCTTGAGGGAAGAAATAACTATGGCTACACCTTC. Translated: CASSSLEGRNNYGYTF.

This rearrangement joins TRBV10-3 to TRBJ2-7; no clear D gene. The CDR3 spans 13 residues. CDR1 is ENHRY, CDR2 SYGVKD, per germline. V dropped 3 bases and J dropped 0 bases, with 6 bases sitting between them. The CDR3 nucleotides are TGTGCCATCAGTGAAGGGCCCTCCTACGAGCAGTACTTC. This sequence encodes CAISEGPSYEQYF.

The chain uses TRBV4-2 and TRBJ2-7; D unclear. The CDR3 has 14 amino acids. Germline V gene sequence: CDR1 LGHNA, CDR2 YNFKEQ. V lost 4 bases, J lost 0 bases, and 10 bases lay in between. As DNA, the CDR3 is TGTGCCAGCAGCCTCTCGACGGTCTCCTACGAGCAGTACTTC. Its protein is CASSLSTVSYEQYF.

In nucleotides, the CDR3 is TGTGCCAGCAGCTCCGCCATTTCGGAGGTCTACGAGCAGTACTTC. This gives the protein CASSSAISEVYEQYF. The V and J genes are TRBV7-9 and TRBJ2-7; TRBD2 might be the D (5 bases). Germline CDR1 reads SEHNR; CDR2 reads FQNEAQ (reference sequence). V lost 4 bases and J 3 bases, leaving 16 bases between the germline ends. This CDR3 is built from 15 residues.